A single T cell receptor (beta chain) is shown here with its context. Its matching antigen is unknown. The method was immunoSEQ multiplex PCR; TCRdb's version includes in-frame clones alone and lacks a portion of them. The sample yields some 96,000 clones, 85% to 95% seen once. In germline, CDR1 is MNHEY, CDR2 SMNVEV (reference sequence). This CDR3 is 14 amino acids long. Trimming cost V 5 bases and J 1 base, with 11 bases left between them. The time point was: cycle 4 day 1 (C4D1), after more than five weeks of nivolumab. Patients all relapsed after autologous stem cell transplantation, and there was variation in brentuximab vedotin exposure. Best response was recorded as complete response, partial response or progressive disease. This record comes from a study of PD-1 blockade in classical Hodgkin lymphoma. Study results and limitations: Patients with a complete response exhibited baseline diversity comparable to newly diagnosed patients. Patients starting nivolumab under 1 year after ASCT were excluded.

The sequencing used peripheral blood mononuclear cells (PBMCs), collected before the fourth cycle of nivolumab. The sequence derives from a human donor with classical Hodgkin lymphoma. The chain combines TRBV27 with TRBJ1-1, with a weak D call TRBD1 (6 bases). The CDR3 sequence: CASSTTGSNTEAFF. The CDR3 DNA reads TGTGCCAGCAGTACTACAGGGTCGAACACTGAAGCTTTCTTT.